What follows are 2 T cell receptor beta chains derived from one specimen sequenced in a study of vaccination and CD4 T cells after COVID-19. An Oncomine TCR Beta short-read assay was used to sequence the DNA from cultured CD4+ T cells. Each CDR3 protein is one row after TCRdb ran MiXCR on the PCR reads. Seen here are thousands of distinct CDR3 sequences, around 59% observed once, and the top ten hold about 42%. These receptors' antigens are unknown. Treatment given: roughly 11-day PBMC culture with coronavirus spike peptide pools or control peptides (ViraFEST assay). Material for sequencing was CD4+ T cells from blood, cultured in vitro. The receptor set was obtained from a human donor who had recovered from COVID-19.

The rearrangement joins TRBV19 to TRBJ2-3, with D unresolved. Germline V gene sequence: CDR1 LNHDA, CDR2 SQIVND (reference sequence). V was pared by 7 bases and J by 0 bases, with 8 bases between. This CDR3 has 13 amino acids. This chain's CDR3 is CASTWGSTDTQYF. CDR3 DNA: TGTGCCAGTACTTGGGGTAGCACAGATACGCAGTATTTT. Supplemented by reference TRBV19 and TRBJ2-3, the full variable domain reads DGGITQSPKYLFRKEGQNVTLSCEQNLNHDAMYWYRQDPGQGLRLIYYSQIVNDFQKGDIAEGYSVSREKKESFPLTVTSAQKNPTAFYLCASTWGSTDTQYFGPGTRLTVL.

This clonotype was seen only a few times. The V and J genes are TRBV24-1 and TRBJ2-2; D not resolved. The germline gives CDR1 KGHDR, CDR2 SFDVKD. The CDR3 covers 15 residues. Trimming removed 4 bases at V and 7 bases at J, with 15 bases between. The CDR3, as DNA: TGTGCCACCAGTGACCCGGACGGACGGAGCGGGGAGCTGTTTTTT. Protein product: CATSDPDGRSGELFF.